One and the same sample provided the 3 T cell receptor beta chains below, sequenced in a study of CD8+ T cells in alopecia areata. cDNA serving as the sequencing template came from extracted, reverse transcribed RNA. Some clones are missing from TCRdb's copy, which holds only in-frame ones; the method was immunoSEQ multiplex PCR. The sample holds 140,000 to 150,000 clones, around three fifths seen once. Sample: CD4+ T cells sorted from blood, taken at week 0. Source of these receptors: a human donor with alopecia areata.

This sequence joins TRBV10-3 and TRBJ1-4; 7 positions match TRBD1. The CDR3 is 15 amino acids. After removal of 6 bases from V and 0 bases from J, the junction contained 4 bases not matched to a gene. Germline V lookup: CDR1 ENHRY, CDR2 SYGVKD. The CDR3 sequence is CAISATGPTNEKLFF. In DNA form, the CDR3 reads TGTGCCATCAGCGCGACAGGGCCAACTAATGAAAAACTGTTTTTT.

This clone was observed a handful of times. The chain uses TRBV18 and TRBJ1-6; D is ambiguous. V lost 8 bases and J lost 7, with 12 bases in between. The CDR3 covers 13 residues. CDR1 is KGHSH and CDR2 is LQKENI in the germline V gene. CDR3 sequence: CASTGDANSPLHF. Here the CDR3 DNA reads TGTGCCAGCACCGGAGACGCGAATTCACCCCTCCACTTT.

As to this clone: A junction boundary mismatches the germline segment, possibly from a read error. The chain is built from TRBV28 and TRBJ1-2; TRBD1 matches at 7 bases. This CDR3 has 17 residues. The germline CDR1 and CDR2 sequences are MDHEN and SYDVKM. CDR3 loop: CASSLWAWAGGDYGHTF. For the CDR3, the DNA is TGTGCCAGCAGTTTATGGGCGTGGGCAGGGGGGGACTATGGCCACACCTTC.